The 31 T cell receptor beta chains presented below share a single source sample, sequenced in a study of T cells in localized non-small cell lung cancer. The method was immunoSEQ multiplex PCR; TCRdb's version includes in-frame clones alone and lacks a portion of them. The sample includes tens of thousands of clones, around 86% of them seen just once. The sequencing used peripheral blood, collected before any cancer treatment. The receptor source for this set is a man aged 18 to 49 with stage I lung adenocarcinoma.

The rearrangement uses TRBV7-2 and TRBJ1-5; TRBD1 is a possible D gene (6 bases). V was shortened by 8 bases and J by 6 bases, with 14 bases between the two germline ends. In germline, CDR1 is SGHTA, CDR2 FQGNSA. CDR3 length equals 13 residues. In DNA form, the CDR3 reads TGTGCCAGCGCCATGGACAGTATTCAGCCCCAGCATTTT. Its translation is CASAMDSIQPQHF. Filled out from reference TRBV7-2 and TRBJ1-5, the complete variable domain reads GAGVSQSPSNKVTEKGKDVELRCDPISGHTALYWYRQSLGQGLEFLIYFQGNSAPDKSGLPSDRFSAERTGGSVSTLTIQRTQQEDSAVYLCASAMDSIQPQHFGDGTRLSIL.

This sequence joins TRBV7-2 and TRBJ2-3, with 8 positions matching TRBD2. The CDR3 covers 15 residues. V lost 3 bases, J lost 1 base, and 3 bases stayed unmatched. Germline values: CDR1 SGHTA, CDR2 FQGNSA. The CDR3 DNA reads as TGTGCCAGCAGCTTTGCAGCGGGGGGCACAGATACGCAGTATTTT. Translated: CASSFAAGGTDTQYF. The variable domain in full, with the rest retrieved from reference TRBV7-2 and TRBJ2-3, is GAGVSQSPSNKVTEKGKDVELRCDPISGHTALYWYRQSLGQGLEFLIYFQGNSAPDKSGLPSDRFSAERTGGSVSTLTIQRTQQEDSAVYLCASSFAAGGTDTQYFGPGTRLTVL.

V usage is TRBV5-4 and J usage is TRBJ1-3; D is uncertain. CDR1 and CDR2 (germline): SGHNT, YYREEE (reference sequence). This CDR3 spans 15 amino acids. Trimming stripped 4 bases from V and 0 bases from J, with 11 bases between. The CDR3 nucleotides are TGTGCCAGCAGCGCTGACGCGTCCTCTGGAAACACCATATATTTT. It is translated as CASSADASSGNTIYF.

The sample holds a few counts of this clone. The V gene is TRBV30, the J gene TRBJ1-4, with D maybe TRBD1 (5 bases). CDR3 length: 20 residues. The ends were cut back, 2 bases at V and 0 bases at J, with 25 bases in the middle. In germline, CDR1 is GTSNPN, CDR2 SVGIG (reference sequence). CDR3 sequence (DNA): TGTGCCTGGAGTTTAAAAAGGGCAGGGCGGAGAACCTCAACTAATGAAAAACTGTTTTTT. As protein: CAWSLKRAGRRTSTNEKLFF.

In regard to this clone: The sample holds other DNA sequences that translate to the same CDR3. This chain links TRBV4-3 with TRBJ2-1; 9 positions match TRBD2. V shed 1 base, J shed 4 bases, and the junction held 8 bases outside the gene matches. This CDR3 spans 17 amino acids. Looked up from germline, CDR1 is LGHNA and CDR2 is YSLEER. CDR3 in DNA: TGCGCCAGCAGCCAAGCCCGGGCTAGCGGGGTTTACAATGAGCAGTTCTTC. Translated: CASSQARASGVYNEQFF.

The chain links TRBV6-5 to TRBJ2-7; D perhaps matches TRBD1 (5 bases). Germline V gene lookup returns CDR1 MNHEY and CDR2 SVGAGI. Trimming took off 2 bases at V and 4 bases at J, with 9 bases between the two ends. CDR3 length: 13 residues. The CDR3 protein is CASSYGAQYEQYF. The CDR3 bases are TGTGCCAGCAGTTACGGGGCTCAGTACGAGCAGTACTTC.

J is TRBJ2-3 and V is TRBV2, with TRBD2 identical over 7 bases. The germline gives CDR1 SNHLY, CDR2 FYNNEI. The CDR3 loop spans 14 amino acids. After removal of 8 bases from V and 5 bases from J, the junction contained 10 bases not matched to a gene. The CDR3 region has the DNA TGTGCCAGCGCGCGGACTAGTTCGGTAGATACGCAGTATTTT. Translating it yields CASARTSSVDTQYF.

V is TRBV19 and J is TRBJ1-1, with 8 bases aligning to TRBD1. The CDR3 length is 15 residues. Trimming cost V 5 bases and J 2 bases; bases outside gene matches: 7. The germline V gene has CDR1 LNHDA and CDR2 SQIVND (reference sequence). The CDR3 nucleotides are TGTGCCAGTAGTGCCAGGGACAGGACTAACACTGAAGCTTTCTTT. Amino acids: CASSARDRTNTEAFF.

This chain links TRBV11-3 with TRBJ2-4, with D possibly being TRBD1 or TRBD2 (5 bases each). The germline V and J ends were trimmed by 5 bases and 3 bases, with 11 bases remaining between them. The CDR3 runs to 14 residues. Germline V CDR1 and CDR2: SGHNT, YENEEA. The CDR3 sequence: CASSPGGDKNIQYF. The CDR3 region has the DNA TGTGCCAGCAGCCCTGGGGGAGACAAAAACATTCAGTACTTC.

The J gene is TRBJ2-3, the V gene TRBV18, with D hard to call. Trimming shortened V by 0 bases and J by 6 bases, and 7 bases separated the two germline ends. The CDR3 spans 13 residues. CDR1 is KGHSH and CDR2 is LQKENI in the germline V gene. The chain's CDR3 is CASSPPGRDTQYF. CDR3 coding DNA: TGTGCCAGCTCACCACCGGGAAGGGATACGCAGTATTTT.

The chain is built from TRBV2 and TRBJ2-7, with 7 positions matching TRBD2. After removal of 6 bases from V and 5 bases from J, the junction contained 10 bases not matched to a gene. Looked up from germline, CDR1 is SNHLY and CDR2 is FYNNEI. The CDR3 runs to 14 residues. Written as DNA, the CDR3 is TGTGCCAGCAGATTAGCGGGCTCGCGCCACGAGCAGTACTTC. Translating gives CASRLAGSRHEQYF.

The rearrangement joins TRBV12-5 to TRBJ1-5; D is possibly TRBD1 (6 bases). Germline CDR1 reads LGHNT; CDR2 reads FRNRAP. The V end was cut by 6 bases, the J end by 5 bases, with 14 bases between. This CDR3 has 14 amino acids. The CDR3 here is CASGTGQGHQPQHF. CDR3 nucleotide sequence: TGTGCTAGTGGAACAGGGCAGGGGCATCAGCCCCAGCATTTT.

The chain joins TRBV29-1 to TRBJ1-2, with D unresolved. The CDR3 has 13 amino acids. V lost 2 bases to trimming and J lost 6 bases, with 13 bases between them. Looked up from germline, CDR1 is SQVTM and CDR2 is ANQGSEA. The CDR3 nucleotides are TGCAGCGTTGAAAGTCTGCTCACCCATGGCTACACCTTC. Its protein is CSVESLLTHGYTF.

V gene TRBV15 combines with J gene TRBJ1-5; TRBD1 matches 9 bases. CDR1 LNHNV and CDR2 YYDKDF come from the germline V gene (reference sequence). The CDR3 sequence is 12 residues long. Unmatched junction bases numbered 5, after V lost 8 bases and J lost 9 bases. The CDR3 region has the DNA TGTGCCACCGGGACAGGGCCATGGCCCCAGCATTTT. Translating gives CATGTGPWPQHF.

CDR3 in DNA: TGTGCCATCAGTGGGGGGCCAGAGGAGACCCAGTACTTC. Residues: CAISGGPEETQYF. This chain uses TRBV10-3 with TRBJ2-5; D possibly corresponds to TRBD1 (6 bases). Germline values: CDR1 ENHRY, CDR2 SYGVKD. The V gene lost 4 bases and the J gene lost 5 bases, with 11 bases spanning the gap. The CDR3 extends over 13 amino acids.

The chain is built from TRBV13 and TRBJ2-2, with D tentatively TRBD2 (6 bases). CDR1 is PRHDT and CDR2 is FYEKMQ in the germline V gene (reference sequence). V was shortened by 5 bases and J by 5 bases, with 18 bases between the two germline ends. This CDR3 has 16 residues. This chain's CDR3 is CASSPGVGVLTGELFF. The CDR3 DNA reads as TGTGCCAGCAGCCCGGGGGTGGGCGTTCTGACCGGGGAGCTGTTTTTT.

V usage is TRBV19 and J usage is TRBJ1-2, with 8 bases fitting TRBD1. The CDR3 is made up of 15 amino acids. V dropped 6 bases and J dropped 8; count of bases not matched to a gene: 14. Germline V gene lookup returns CDR1 LNHDA and CDR2 SQIVND (reference sequence). Here the CDR3 DNA reads TGTGCCAGTAGAGACAGGGGAACGGCTATCGAAGGCTACACCTTC. Encoded protein: CASRDRGTAIEGYTF. Looking up the rest from reference TRBV19 and TRBJ1-2 gives the full variable domain: DGGITQSPKYLFRKEGQNVTLSCEQNLNHDAMYWYRQDPGQGLRLIYYSQIVNDFQKGDIAEGYSVSREKKESFPLTVTSAQKNPTAFYLCASRDRGTAIEGYTFGSGTRLTVV.

This sequence joins TRBV7-2 and TRBJ1-6, with a possible D match to TRBD1 (6 bases). This CDR3 spans 16 amino acids. The germline CDR1 and CDR2 sequences are SGHTA and FQGNSA. V shed 4 bases and J shed 10 bases, with 20 bases lying between them. The CDR3 DNA follows: TGTGCCAGCAGCTCTGACCTCAGGGGTTCAGGATCACCCCTCCACTTT. It codes for CASSSDLRGSGSPLHF.

V and J are TRBV5-5 and TRBJ2-1; 9 bases match TRBD2. V lost 9 bases to trimming and J lost 6 bases; unmatched junction nucleotides: 10. The germline gives CDR1 SGHKS, CDR2 YYEKEE (reference sequence). The CDR3 is 14 amino acids. CDR3: CATHSGGTLNEQFF. The CDR3 DNA reads TGTGCCACCCACAGCGGGGGGACACTCAATGAGCAGTTCTTC.

V gene TRBV23-1 combines with J gene TRBJ2-7; unclear D gene. TRBV23-1 is sorted into the ORF group, with uncertain function. V shed 4 bases and J shed 5 bases, with 9 bases lying between them. The CDR3 contains 12 residues. The CDR3 reads CASSPPFDEQYF. The CDR3 DNA reads TGCGCCAGCAGTCCACCATTCGACGAGCAGTACTTC.

The chain is built from TRBV4-3 and TRBJ1-1; D gene ambiguous. Germline CDR1 and CDR2: LGHNA and YSLEER. The CDR3 covers 13 residues. The V end lost 2 bases, the J end lost 11 bases, and 15 bases lay between the germline ends. In DNA form, the CDR3 reads TGCGCCAGCAGCCAAACGTTTGAGGGCGCGGCTTTCTTT. Amino acid sequence: CASSQTFEGAAFF.

The V call is TRBV4-1, the J call TRBJ1-1; D gene ambiguous. CDR1 MGHRA and CDR2 YSYEKL come from the germline V gene. V dropped 0 bases and J dropped 6 bases, with 11 bases sitting between them. This CDR3 is built from 14 residues. The CDR3, as DNA: TGCGCCAGCAGCCAAGAGGGGAGGGAACCTGAAGCTTTCTTT. Translation gives CASSQEGREPEAFF.

The V call is TRBV12-5, the J call TRBJ2-7; 10 bases match TRBD1. Unmatched junction bases numbered 10, after V lost 6 bases and J lost 5 bases. This CDR3 comprises 15 residues. Germline V gene sequence: CDR1 LGHNT, CDR2 FRNRAP. The CDR3 is CASGKPGQGTHEQYF. DNA for the CDR3: TGTGCTAGTGGAAAACCGGGACAGGGGACTCACGAGCAGTACTTC.

The chain combines TRBV2 with TRBJ1-1, with 11 bases that match TRBD1. With 11 bases clipped from V and 11 bases from J, the junction kept 7 bases outside the gene matches. The CDR3 contains 11 residues. CDR1 is SNHLY and CDR2 is FYNNEI in the germline V gene. CDR3 sequence reads: CAGDRGLGAFF. For the CDR3, the DNA is TGTGCCGGGGACAGGGGGTTAGGGGCTTTCTTT.

The V and J genes are TRBV28 and TRBJ2-5; the match to TRBD2 covers 9 bases. The J call is in doubt because the DNA end fits TRBJ2-7 better. Germline CDR1 and CDR2: MDHEN and SYDVKM. CDR3 length equals 16 residues. CDR3 nucleotides: TGTGCCAGCAGTTACCCCCGCGGGGGGGCCTCCTACGAGCAGTACTTC. Translating it yields CASSYPRGGASYEQYF.

This rearrangement joins TRBV30 to TRBJ1-1; 8 bases match TRBD1. CDR1 is GTSNPN, CDR2 SVGIG, per germline (reference sequence). V shed 3 bases and J 0 bases; nucleotides not matched to a gene: 9. CDR3 length equals 16 residues. This CDR3 reads CAWRGRTGSMNTEAFF. CDR3 nucleotides: TGTGCCTGGAGGGGACGGACAGGGAGCATGAACACTGAAGCTTTCTTT.

J is TRBJ1-1 and V is TRBV7-2; 7 bases fit TRBD1. Trimming cost V 5 bases and J 6 bases; bases outside gene matches: 12. This CDR3 has 15 residues. Germline values: CDR1 SGHTA, CDR2 FQGNSA. As DNA, the CDR3 is TGTGCCAGCAGCCAAGGAGGGGGCAGAATCTCTGAAGCTTTCTTT. The encoded protein is CASSQGGGRISEAFF.

This clone has just one count. The chain employs TRBV7-3 and TRBJ2-7; possible D gene TRBD1, 5 bases. CDR3 length: 15 residues. Per the germline V gene, CDR1 is SGHTA and CDR2 is FQGTGA. V was shortened by 1 base and J by 2 bases, with 12 bases between the two germline ends. CDR3 sequence (DNA): TGTGCCAGCAGCTTAAGGGGCAGGGTAGCCTACGAGCAGTACTTC. This codes for CASSLRGRVAYEQYF.

V and J are TRBV5-4 and TRBJ1-2; D call uncertain. Trimming stripped 4 bases from V and 4 bases from J, with 14 bases between. CDR1 and CDR2 (germline): SGHNT, YYREEE (reference sequence). This CDR3 region has 14 residues. The CDR3 DNA follows: TGTGCCAGCAGCCTAGGGCGGGGATCCTATGGCTACACCTTC. Protein product: CASSLGRGSYGYTF.

The V call is TRBV19, the J call TRBJ1-1, with D unresolved. The germline V gene encodes CDR1 LNHDA and CDR2 SQIVND (reference sequence). Trimming cost V 4 bases and J 0 bases, with 21 bases left between them. The CDR3 spans 18 residues. The CDR3 spells CASSRRTPSAFLNTEAFF. The CDR3 DNA reads TGTGCCAGTAGTAGACGAACCCCATCAGCGTTTTTGAACACTGAAGCTTTCTTT.

The chain links TRBV7-2 to TRBJ1-5; D gene uncertain. The CDR3 consists of 15 residues. Trimming removed 7 bases from V and 0 bases from J, with 13 bases in between. CDR1 is SGHTA and CDR2 is FQGNSA in the germline V gene. CDR3 sequence: CASTREAGSNQPQHF. DNA of the CDR3: TGTGCCAGCACCCGGGAGGCAGGTAGCAATCAGCCCCAGCATTTT. Supplemented by reference TRBV7-2 and TRBJ1-5, the full variable domain reads GAGVSQSPSNKVTEKGKDVELRCDPISGHTALYWYRQSLGQGLEFLIYFQGNSAPDKSGLPSDRFSAERTGGSVSTLTIQRTQQEDSAVYLCASTREAGSNQPQHFGDGTRLSIL.